The next 26 T cell receptor beta chains were all read from a single sample in a study of blood T cells in healthy people across ages. Together with a sample-barcoded 5' primer, a J-beta primer mix was included in a second PCR lasting roughly 6 to 12 cycles. TCRdb recomputed calls from the 5' RACE reads with MiXCR, one row per CDR3 protein. The sample carries some 290,000 distinct CDR3 sequences, roughly 27% recorded once. Sequencing was carried out using blood. The receptor source for this set is an older woman in good health.

This clonotype was counted between two and nine times. The V and J genes are TRBV15 and TRBJ2-5, with 8 positions matching TRBD2. The CDR3 spans 12 residues. J lost 3 bases, V lost 7 bases, and 1 base had no gene match. Germline V CDR1 and CDR2: LNHNV, YYDKDF (reference sequence). The CDR3 coding sequence is TGTGCCACCAATAGCGGGGAAGAGACCCAGTACTTC. This encodes CATNSGEETQYF.

This clonotype has at least ten counts. CDR3 DNA: TGCGCCAGCAGCCAAGATGGGCAGGGGACCTATGGCTACACCTTC. Translated: CASSQDGQGTYGYTF. This chain connects TRBV4-1 to TRBJ1-2, with a weak D call TRBD1 (6 bases). Trimming removed 0 bases at V and 4 bases at J, with 12 bases between. The length of the CDR3 is 15 residues. Germline assignment: CDR1 MGHRA and CDR2 YSYEKL.

This sequence joins TRBV4-3 and TRBJ2-3; no definite D call. Germline CDR1 is LGHNA and CDR2 is YSLEER. V was shortened by 0 bases and J by 2 bases, with 9 bases between the two germline ends. The CDR3 runs 15 residues. In nucleotides, the CDR3 is TGCGCCAGCAGCCAAGATAGCACAGCCACAGATACGCAGTATTTT. This codes for CASSQDSTATDTQYF.

This clonotype was found a few times. The chain joins TRBV3-1 to TRBJ2-1; D may be TRBD1 (5 bases). Germline lookup yields CDR1 LGHDT and CDR2 YNNKEL (reference sequence). The CDR3 is 17 residues long. V was trimmed by 4 bases and J by 0 bases, leaving 16 bases between them. Here the CDR3 reads CASSPDTTGSSYNEQFF. The DNA for the CDR3 is TGTGCCAGCAGCCCAGACACAACAGGTAGCTCCTACAATGAGCAGTTCTTC.

The chain employs TRBV19 and TRBJ2-1; 10 bases are a match to TRBD1. The CDR3 runs to 14 residues. After removal of 6 bases from V and 6 bases from J, the junction contained 5 bases not matched to a gene. Germline V CDR1 and CDR2: LNHDA, SQIVND (reference sequence). The CDR3 region is CASRPGQGLNEQFF. CDR3 DNA: TGTGCCAGTAGGCCGGGACAGGGGCTCAATGAGCAGTTCTTC.

A few counts support this clonotype. The chain uses TRBV11-2 and TRBJ2-3, with D tentatively TRBD2 (6 bases). Per germline, CDR1 SGHAT and CDR2 FQNNGV. The CDR3 runs to 16 residues. V lost 5 bases and J lost 2, with 17 bases in between. The CDR3 region is CASSARRDSNTDTQYF. DNA for the CDR3: TGTGCCAGCAGCGCTCGCCGGGACTCCAACACAGATACGCAGTATTTT.

This clonotype was observed many times. The chain recombines TRBV28 with TRBJ2-5; 8 positions agree with TRBD2. CDR1 is MDHEN, CDR2 SYDVKM, per germline. This CDR3 region has 15 residues. V gave up 5 bases and J gave up 2 bases; unmatched junction bases: 7. The CDR3 region has the DNA TGTGCCAGCAGTACCAGGACTAGCCTACAAGAGACCCAGTACTTC. Amino acids: CASSTRTSLQETQYF. The variable domain in full, with the rest retrieved from reference TRBV28 and TRBJ2-5, is DVKVTQSSRYLVKRTGEKVFLECVQDMDHENMFWYRQDPGLGLRLIYFSYDVKMKEKGDIPEGYSVSREKKERFSLILESASTNQTSMYLCASSTRTSLQETQYFGPGTRLLVL.

The gene calls are TRBV6-1 and TRBJ2-1; D gene uncertain. CDR3 size: 13 residues. The V and J ends lost 8 bases and 0 bases respectively, with 8 bases between them. The V gene's germline CDR1 is MNHNS and CDR2 SASEGT. The CDR3 DNA is TGTGCCAGCTTGGCTTACTCCTACAATGAGCAGTTCTTC. Translation gives CASLAYSYNEQFF.

The chain joins TRBV28 to TRBJ2-3; maybe TRBD1 (5 bases). Trimming removed 5 bases at V and 1 base at J, with 19 bases between. This CDR3 is 17 amino acids long. Looked up from germline, CDR1 is MDHEN and CDR2 is SYDVKM. The CDR3 region has the DNA TGTGCCAGCAGTCCCTCACCCCTAGGGGCCGGCACAGATACGCAGTATTTT. Protein sequence: CASSPSPLGAGTDTQYF.

This sequence joins TRBV5-1 and TRBJ1-2; D unresolved. V lost 0 bases and J 3 bases, leaving 15 bases between the germline ends. The germline V gene encodes CDR1 SGHRS and CDR2 YFSETQ. The CDR3 consists of 16 residues. In DNA form, the CDR3 reads TGCGCCAGCAGCTTGGGAGGCGGGTCAGTAGACTATGGCTACACCTTC. This gives the protein CASSLGGGSVDYGYTF.

The count of this clonotype is one. J is TRBJ2-5 and V is TRBV28; TRBD1 aligns across 8 bases. V trimming: 0 bases; J trimming: 1 base; junction bases outside the gene matches: 4. Germline values: CDR1 MDHEN, CDR2 SYDVKM. CDR3 length equals 16 residues. CDR3 sequence reads: CASSLWGTGAQETQYF. CDR3 DNA sequence: TGTGCCAGCAGTTTATGGGGGACAGGCGCCCAAGAGACCCAGTACTTC.

This clonotype has just a few counts. The rearrangement links TRBV2 to TRBJ2-5; D gene ambiguous. The J call may be mistaken, given a closer DNA end match to TRBJ2-1. This CDR3 contains 15 residues. Germline lookup yields CDR1 SNHLY and CDR2 FYNNEI. The CDR3 nucleotides are TGTGCCAGCAGTGAGGACGACCTACAAGGCAATGAGCAGTTCTTC. Amino acid sequence: CASSEDDLQGNEQFF.

This sequence joins TRBV6-5 and TRBJ1-1; no definite D call. The CDR3 is made up of 14 amino acids. Per germline, CDR1 MNHEY and CDR2 SVGAGI. The ends were cut back, 5 bases at V and 1 base at J, with 11 bases in the middle. The CDR3 DNA sequence: TGTGCCAGCAGTCGGGCTTCAGGGAACACTGAAGCTTTCTTT. The encoded protein is CASSRASGNTEAFF.

The chain uses TRBV10-3 and TRBJ2-4; 7 bases match TRBD1. Germline CDR1 ENHRY, CDR2 SYGVKD. J lost 4 bases, V lost 5 bases, and 8 bases had no gene match. This CDR3 has 15 amino acids. CDR3 DNA: TGTGCCATCAGTCCCCAACAGGGGAAGAAAAACATTCAGTACTTC. Its protein product is CAISPQQGKKNIQYF.

This clonotype appeared a few times. The rearrangement links TRBV20-1 to TRBJ2-5; 9 nucleotides match TRBD1. CDR1 and CDR2 from the germline V gene are DFQATT and SNEGSKA (reference sequence). The CDR3 is made up of 13 amino acids. V trimming: 0 bases; J trimming: 4 bases; junction bases outside the gene matches: 0. The CDR3 coding sequence is TGCAGTGCTAGAGAGGACAGGGGAGAGACCCAGTACTTC. Translated, it gives CSAREDRGETQYF.

The table lists this clonotype with many counts. The rearrangement links TRBV28 to TRBJ2-7, with a possible D match to TRBD2 (7 bases). The CDR3 sequence is 16 residues long. V was cut by 6 bases and J by 8 bases, with 26 bases left in between. Germline CDR1 MDHEN, CDR2 SYDVKM. The CDR3 reads CASRDRSHGAGDQQYF. The CDR3, as DNA: TGTGCCAGCAGAGACAGGTCCCACGGTGCGGGAGATCAGCAGTACTTC.

As concerns this clonotype: At one of its ends the junction is not consistent with the germline gene, which may arise from a read error. The chain carries TRBV12-3 or TRBV12-4 and TRBJ2-6, with a weak D call TRBD1 (6 bases). The CDR3 is made up of 16 amino acids. The CDR3 reads CASSLRSGAGANVLTF. CDR3 bases: TGTGCCAGCAGTTTGAGGAGTGGGGCAGGGGCCAACGTCCTGACCTTC.

This clonotype came up a few times. J is TRBJ2-5 and V is TRBV29-1; 8 bases match TRBD1. The trim removed 5 bases at V and 7 bases at J, leaving 6 bases unmatched. The CDR3 is 12 amino acids. Germline V gene sequence: CDR1 SQVTM, CDR2 ANQGSEA. CDR3 region: CSVSGQAATQYF. CDR3 nucleotide sequence: TGCAGCGTTTCGGGACAGGCCGCGACCCAGTACTTC. Supplemented by reference TRBV29-1 and TRBJ2-5, the full variable domain reads SAVISQKPSRDICQRGTSLTIQCQVDSQVTMMFWYRQQPGQSLTLIATANQGSEATYESGFVIDKFPISRPNLTFSTLTVSNMSPEDSSIYLCSVSGQAATQYFGPGTRLLVL.

The rearrangement links TRBV9 to TRBJ2-2; 11 bases map to TRBD2. The CDR3 covers 18 residues. With 0 bases clipped from V and 2 bases from J, the junction kept 6 bases outside the gene matches. Germline V gene sequence: CDR1 SGDLS, CDR2 YYNGEE. This CDR3 reads CASSVALTSGRNTGELFF. The DNA for the CDR3 is TGTGCCAGCAGCGTAGCCCTTACTAGCGGGAGAAACACCGGGGAGCTGTTTTTT.

The chain recombines TRBV5-6 with TRBJ2-7, with 7 bases identical to TRBD2. V dropped 1 base and J dropped 2; count of bases not matched to a gene: 9. The CDR3 runs 16 residues. Germline CDR1 is SGHDT and CDR2 is YYEEEE. CDR3 sequence: CASSLPERDPPYEQYF. DNA for the CDR3: TGTGCCAGCAGCTTGCCTGAGCGGGACCCTCCCTACGAGCAGTACTTC.

The chain carries TRBV13 and TRBJ2-5; D is ambiguous. The tail of the sequence fits TRBJ2-1 better, so the J call may be wrong. From germline, CDR1 is PRHDT and CDR2 FYEKMQ (reference sequence). The CDR3 contains 13 residues. As DNA, the CDR3 is TGTGCCAGCAGCTTAGCGGCTCCTAATGAGCAGTTCTTC. This gives the protein CASSLAAPNEQFF.

This chain joins TRBV6-6 and TRBJ2-3, with 11 bases fitting TRBD2. The length of the CDR3 is 16 residues. Losses at the gene ends were 1 base for V and 2 bases for J; bases not matched to a gene: 2. Germline V CDR1 and CDR2: MNHNY, SVGAGI (reference sequence). The CDR3 sequence is CASSYLGLADTDTQYF. CDR3 DNA: TGTGCCAGCAGTTACTTGGGACTAGCGGACACAGATACGCAGTATTTT.

The CDR3, as DNA: TGTGCCAGCAGTTACTTCCGGGACAGGGGAACCTACGAGCAGTACTTC. It is translated as CASSYFRDRGTYEQYF. The V call is TRBV6-6, the J call TRBJ2-7; TRBD1 matches at 10 bases. Germline CDR1 and CDR2: MNHNY and SVGAGI (reference sequence). The CDR3 sequence is 16 residues long. The junction had 5 bases not matched to a gene; V was cut back by 1 base and J by 2 bases.

This clonotype was seen a handful of times. The genes are TRBV7-2 and TRBJ1-2; D unclear. V lost 2 bases, J lost 1 base, and 8 bases lay in between. Germline CDR1 SGHTA, CDR2 FQGNSA. The CDR3 is 14 residues long. The CDR3 here is CASSLSSFNYGYTF. CDR3 in DNA: TGTGCCAGCAGCTTATCAAGTTTTAACTATGGCTACACCTTC.

This clonotype was found a few times. This chain links TRBV29-1 with TRBJ1-2, with D maybe TRBD1 (5 bases). V gave up 6 bases and J gave up 1 base, with 12 bases separating them. CDR3 size: 13 residues. Germline lookup yields CDR1 SQVTM and CDR2 ANQGSEA. CDR3 loop: CSVETVRNYGYTF. For the CDR3, the DNA is TGCAGCGTGGAGACAGTTCGTAACTATGGCTACACCTTC.

This clonotype was seen a handful of times. CDR3 sequence reads: CSVWFNNYGYTF. DNA of the CDR3: TGCAGCGTTTGGTTCAATAACTATGGCTACACCTTC. The chain is built from TRBV29-1 and TRBJ1-2, with no clear D. V was clipped by 5 bases and J by 1 base, with 8 bases between them. The CDR3 sequence is 12 residues long. CDR1 and CDR2 from the germline V gene are SQVTM and ANQGSEA.